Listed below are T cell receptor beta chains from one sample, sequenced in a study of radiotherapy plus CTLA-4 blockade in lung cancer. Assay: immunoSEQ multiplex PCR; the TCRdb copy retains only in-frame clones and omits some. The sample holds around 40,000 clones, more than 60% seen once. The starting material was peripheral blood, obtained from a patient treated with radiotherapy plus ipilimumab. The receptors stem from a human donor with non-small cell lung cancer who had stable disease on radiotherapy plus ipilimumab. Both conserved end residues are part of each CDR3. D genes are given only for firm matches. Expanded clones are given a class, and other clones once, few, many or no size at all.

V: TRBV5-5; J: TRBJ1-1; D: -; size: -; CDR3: CASSPYLGENTEAFF; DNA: TGTGCCAGCAGCCCTTATCTGGGAGAGAACACTGAAGCTTTCTTT
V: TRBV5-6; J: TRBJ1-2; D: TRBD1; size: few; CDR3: CASRSPGQSYGYTF; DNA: TGTGCCAGCAGGTCCCCGGGACAGAGCTATGGCTACACCTTC
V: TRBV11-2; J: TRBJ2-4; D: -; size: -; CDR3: CASSPRMTEPKAKNIQYF; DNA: TGTGCCAGCAGCCCCCGGATGACAGAGCCTAAAGCCAAAAACATTCAGTACTTC
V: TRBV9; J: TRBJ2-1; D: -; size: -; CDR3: CASSVAVGRGHYNEQFF; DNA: TGTGCCAGCAGCGTAGCTGTTGGCAGGGGACACTACAATGAGCAGTTCTTC
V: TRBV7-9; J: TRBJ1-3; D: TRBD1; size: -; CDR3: CASSKGQGAFGNTIYF; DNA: TGTGCCAGCAGCAAGGGACAGGGAGCGTTTGGAAACACCATATATTTT
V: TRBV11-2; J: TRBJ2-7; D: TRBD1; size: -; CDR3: CASRGTGVGEQYF; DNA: TGTGCCAGCAGGGGGACAGGGGTCGGCGAGCAGTACTTC
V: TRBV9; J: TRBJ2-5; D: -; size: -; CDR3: CASSSWTDQETQYF; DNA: TGTGCCAGCAGCAGCTGGACAGACCAAGAGACCCAGTACTTC
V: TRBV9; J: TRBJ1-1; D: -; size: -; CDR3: CASSPLVPGQPLNTEAFF; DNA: TGTGCCAGCAGCCCCCTTGTTCCGGGACAACCTTTGAACACTGAAGCTTTCTTT
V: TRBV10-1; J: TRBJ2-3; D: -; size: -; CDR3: CASSESRLADTQYF; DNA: TGCGCCAGCAGTGAGTCAAGACTAGCAGATACGCAGTATTTT
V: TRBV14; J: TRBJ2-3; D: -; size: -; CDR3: CASSIRLTDTQYF; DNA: TGTGCCAGCAGCATCAGGCTCACAGATACGCAGTATTTT
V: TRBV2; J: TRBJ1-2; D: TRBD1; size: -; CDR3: CASSEVPSRQGYGYTF; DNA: TGTGCCAGCAGTGAAGTACCCTCCCGACAGGGCTATGGCTACACCTTC
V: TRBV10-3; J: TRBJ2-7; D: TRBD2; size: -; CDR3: CAISGVLAGVPYEQYF; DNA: TGTGCCATCAGTGGGGTCCTAGCGGGGGTTCCCTACGAGCAGTACTTC
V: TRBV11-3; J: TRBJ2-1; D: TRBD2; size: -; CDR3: CASSLDRGGASYNEQFF; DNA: TGTGCCAGCAGCTTAGATCGCGGGGGGGCCTCCTACAATGAGCAGTTCTTC
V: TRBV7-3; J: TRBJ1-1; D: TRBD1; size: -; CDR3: CASSLNGQGWNTEAFF; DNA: TGTGCCAGCAGCTTAAATGGACAGGGGTGGAACACTGAAGCTTTCTTT
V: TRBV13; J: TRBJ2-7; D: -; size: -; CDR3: CASSLEPGPGGEQYF; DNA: TGTGCCAGCAGCTTAGAGCCGGGACCCGGGGGCGAGCAGTACTTC
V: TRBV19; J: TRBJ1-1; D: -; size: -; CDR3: CASSMGGLFTEAFF; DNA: TGTGCCAGTAGTATGGGGGGATTGTTCACTGAAGCTTTCTTT
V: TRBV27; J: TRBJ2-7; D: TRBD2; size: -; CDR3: CASSLLAGSEQYF; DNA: TGTGCCAGCAGCCTACTAGCGGGGAGCGAGCAGTACTTC
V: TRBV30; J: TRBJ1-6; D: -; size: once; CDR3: CAWSPGGPLHF; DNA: TGTGCCTGGAGCCCGGGGGGGCCCCTCCACTTT
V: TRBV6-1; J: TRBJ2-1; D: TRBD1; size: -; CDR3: CASSETISDRGREQFF; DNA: TGTGCCAGCAGTGAAACCATATCCGACAGGGGACGAGAGCAGTTCTTC
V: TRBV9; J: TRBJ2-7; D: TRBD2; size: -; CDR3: CASSVGLLGTSEQYF; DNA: TGTGCCAGCAGCGTAGGGCTTCTCGGGACTAGCGAGCAGTACTTC
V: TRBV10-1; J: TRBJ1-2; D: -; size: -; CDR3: CASSESKQIYGYTF; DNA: TGCGCCAGCAGTGAGTCGAAACAGATTTATGGCTACACCTTC
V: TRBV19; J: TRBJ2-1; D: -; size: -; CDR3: CASQGLNNEQFF; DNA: TGTGCCAGTCAGGGGCTGAACAATGAGCAGTTCTTC
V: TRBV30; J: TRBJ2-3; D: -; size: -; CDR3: CAWQSSGKAQTQYF; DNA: TGTGCCTGGCAGTCATCGGGAAAGGCTCAAACGCAGTATTTT
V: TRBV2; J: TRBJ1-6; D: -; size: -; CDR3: CASSTGNSPLHF; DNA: TGTGCCAGCAGTACGGGTAATTCACCCCTCCACTTT
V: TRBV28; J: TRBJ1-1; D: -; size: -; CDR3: CATALRTEGPEAFF; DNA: TGTGCCACTGCCTTGAGGACGGAGGGCCCTGAAGCTTTCTTT
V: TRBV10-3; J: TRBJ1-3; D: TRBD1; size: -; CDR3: CAISKTGIAGNTIYF; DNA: TGTGCCATCAGCAAGACAGGGATAGCTGGAAACACCATATATTTT
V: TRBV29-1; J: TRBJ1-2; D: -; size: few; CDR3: CSVERDTDNYGYTF; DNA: TGCAGCGTTGAACGGGACACAGATAACTATGGCTACACCTTC
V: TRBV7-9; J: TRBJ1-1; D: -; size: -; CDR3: CASSHPPWQSYTEAFF; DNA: TGTGCCAGCAGTCACCCCCCGTGGCAGTCTTACACTGAAGCTTTCTTT
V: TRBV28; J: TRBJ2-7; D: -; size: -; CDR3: CASTRQSYEQYF; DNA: TGTGCCAGCACCAGACAGAGCTACGAGCAGTACTTC
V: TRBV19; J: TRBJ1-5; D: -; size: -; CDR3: CASSTHRDQPQHF; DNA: TGTGCCAGTAGCACTCACAGGGATCAGCCCCAGCATTTT
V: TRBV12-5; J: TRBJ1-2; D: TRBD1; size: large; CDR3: CASGLSGTGGGNGYTF; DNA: TGTGCTAGTGGTTTGTCTGGGACAGGGGGCGGCAATGGCTACACCTTC
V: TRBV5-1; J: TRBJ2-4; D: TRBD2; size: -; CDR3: CASTLAGGMNIQYF; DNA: TGCGCCAGTACCCTAGCGGGGGGGATGAACATTCAGTACTTC
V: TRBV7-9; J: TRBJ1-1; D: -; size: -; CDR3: CASSDPAGANAEAFF; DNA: TGTGCCAGCAGCGACCCGGCAGGGGCCAACGCTGAAGCTTTCTTT
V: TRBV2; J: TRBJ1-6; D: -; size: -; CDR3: CASSDPGGSSSYNSPLHF; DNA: TGTGCCAGCAGTGATCCCGGCGGAAGCAGCTCCTATAATTCACCCCTCCACTTT
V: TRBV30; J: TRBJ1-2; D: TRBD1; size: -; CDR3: CAWSPTGLGYTF; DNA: TGTGCCTGGAGCCCGACAGGGTTGGGCTACACCTTC
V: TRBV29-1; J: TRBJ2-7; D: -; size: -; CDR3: CSVEKVGGRGRYEQYF; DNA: TGCAGCGTTGAAAAGGTGGGGGGACGCGGACGGTACGAGCAGTACTTC
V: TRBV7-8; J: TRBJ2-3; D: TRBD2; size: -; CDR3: CASSLRTSGGRDTQYF; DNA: TGTGCCAGCAGCCTCCGGACTAGCGGGGGGAGAGATACGCAGTATTTT
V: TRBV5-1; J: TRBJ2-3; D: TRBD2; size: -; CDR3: CASSSGLAGELQYF; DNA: TGCGCCAGCAGCTCGGGACTAGCGGGGGAGCTGCAGTATTTT
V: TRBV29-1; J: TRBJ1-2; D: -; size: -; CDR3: CSHRDYGYTF; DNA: TGCAGTCACAGGGATTATGGCTACACCTTC
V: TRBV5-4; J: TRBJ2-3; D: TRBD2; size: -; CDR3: CASSSIAGGRADTQYF; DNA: TGTGCCAGCAGCTCTATAGCGGGGGGCAGGGCAGATACGCAGTATTTT
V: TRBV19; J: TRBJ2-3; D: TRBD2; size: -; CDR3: CASSLTSGGATDTQYF; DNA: TGTGCCAGTAGCCTTACTAGCGGGGGGGCAACAGATACGCAGTATTTT